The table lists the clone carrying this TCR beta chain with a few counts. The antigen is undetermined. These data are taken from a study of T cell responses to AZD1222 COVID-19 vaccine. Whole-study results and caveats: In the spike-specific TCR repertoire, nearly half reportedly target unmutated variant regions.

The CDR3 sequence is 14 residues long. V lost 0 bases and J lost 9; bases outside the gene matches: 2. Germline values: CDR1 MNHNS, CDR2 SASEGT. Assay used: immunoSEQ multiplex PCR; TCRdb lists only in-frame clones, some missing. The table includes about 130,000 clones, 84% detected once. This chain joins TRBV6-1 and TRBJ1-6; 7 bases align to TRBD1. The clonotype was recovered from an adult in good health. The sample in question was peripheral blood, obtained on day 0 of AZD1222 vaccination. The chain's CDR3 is CASSEAGGASPLHF. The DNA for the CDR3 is TGTGCCAGCAGTGAAGCAGGGGGCGCTTCACCCCTCCACTTT.